This TCR beta chain originates from a study of identical twins. General study results and limits: There was an excess of low generation probability in the out-of-frame alpha sequences that twins shared. Reduced insertions were recorded for abundant cord blood beta clonotypes, with no such pattern in memory repertoires. Models underestimated how often monozygotic twins shared out-of-frame TCR alpha.

Template switching introduced a universal primer site, and the cDNA bore unique molecular identifiers. TCRdb re-derived calls from the 5' RACE reads in MiXCR, one entry per CDR3 protein. Of roughly 700,000 distinct CDR3 sequences listed, 8.5% to 9.5% are singletons. This clonotype was counted only a few times. Its specificity is unknown. Trimming shortened V by 7 bases and J by 3 bases, and 15 bases separated the two germline ends. The CDR3 totals 14 residues. Germline-derived CDR1 and CDR2 are SGHRS and YFSETQ. This sample was also put to use in a study of yellow fever vaccine responses in identical twins.

The source of this sequence is a woman aged 18-29 years in good health. Input material: PBMCs. V and J are TRBV5-1 and TRBJ2-3; no firm D call. The DNA for the CDR3 is TGCGCCAGCGCGAAGCCACTCCAGACAGATACGCAGTATTTT. It is translated as CASAKPLQTDTQYF.